This T cell receptor (beta chain) was observed in a study of cytomegalovirus exposure and HLA in healthy donors. Study-level findings and limits: Association of some 18,000 TCR beta sequences with HLA alleles was found at 0.05 false discovery rate in a later analysis.

This clone was detected a few times. Antigen unknown. The PCR used 60 Vbeta and 13 Jbeta primers. Assay: immunoSEQ multiplex PCR; the TCRdb copy retains only in-frame clones and omits some. The sample holds about 180,000 clones, roughly 84% seen once. The CDR3 contains 17 residues. The germline V gene has CDR1 MDHEN and CDR2 SYDVKM. V lost 1 base and J 1 base, leaving 16 bases between the germline ends. The chain combines TRBV28 with TRBJ1-1; D is possibly TRBD1 (5 bases). The source of this sequence is a boy between 2 and 10 years old in good health and CMV-seronegative. The specimen was PBMCs. CDR3 coding DNA: TGTGCCAGCAGTTTATTCACAGTGGGGCTAAGGAACACTGAAGCTTTCTTT. Translated, it gives CASSLFTVGLRNTEAFF. The complete variable domain, with remaining parts taken from reference TRBV28 and TRBJ1-1, reads DVKVTQSSRYLVKRTGEKVFLECVQDMDHENMFWYRQDPGLGLRLIYFSYDVKMKEKGDIPEGYSVSREKKERFSLILESASTNQTSMYLCASSLFTVGLRNTEAFFGQGTRLTVV.